This TCR beta chain was observed in a study of blood T cell repertoires in COVID-19. At the level of the study: The United States, Italy and Spain were the sources of the acute and convalescent COVID-19 samples.

Authors' processing steps: By means of reference gene primer amplification, nucleated cell counts were estimated. The data were produced by immunoSEQ multiplex PCR, yet TCRdb's version contains in-frame clones alone and is incomplete. V and J calls and clone size follow that table, whereas D and trimming were derived from the DNA. The repertoire holds around 93,000 clones, with 85% to 90% as singletons. Trimming removed 4 bases from V and 7 bases from J; junction bases left unmatched: 15. The CDR3 totals 17 residues. The germline gives CDR1 LGHNA, CDR2 YSLEER. The sequencing sample was made of peripheral blood. The V and J genes are TRBV4-3 and TRBJ2-1; 8 nucleotides agree with TRBD2. The sequence came from a human donor in a cohort sampled during active COVID-19. The CDR3 DNA is TGCGCCAGCAGCCCGGGTCCGGCGGGAGGAGTTGGAAATGAGCAGTTCTTC. Translating it yields CASSPGPAGGVGNEQFF.